A single sample gave rise to the 26 T cell receptor beta chains below, sequenced in a study of blood T cell repertoires in COVID-19. Repertoires were generated with immunoSEQ multiplex PCR, while TCRdb's copy carries only in-frame clones and drops some. The repertoire consists of approximately 250,000 clones, with 80% to 95% occurring once and the leading ten covering roughly 0.79%. Input material: peripheral blood. The origin of the receptors is a man in his thirties or forties with COVID-19, enrolled during active disease.

This chain connects TRBV3-1 (or the pseudogene TRBV3-2) to TRBJ2-7, with D possibly TRBD2 on 6 matching bases. V lost 3 bases, J lost 4 bases, and 7 bases lay in between. The CDR3 has 12 amino acids. Germline CDR1 is LGHDT and CDR2 is YNNKEL (reference sequence). CDR3 residues: CASSQEGYEQYF. The CDR3 nucleotides are TGTGCCAGCAGCCAGGAGGGTTACGAGCAGTACTTC.

The CDR3 DNA is TGCAGCGGTGGACAGGAGAACAGCTATGGCTACACCTTC. Translated, it gives CSGGQENSYGYTF. The chain is built from TRBV29-1 and TRBJ1-2; TRBD1 matches 7 bases. This CDR3 has 13 residues. The germline V gene encodes CDR1 SQVTM and CDR2 ANQGSEA. The V gene end was trimmed by 7 bases and the J gene end by 4 bases; junction bases not matched to a gene: 9.

The gene calls are TRBV24-1 and TRBJ2-5; weak D call: TRBD2 (5 bases). Trimming took 6 bases from V and 2 from J, leaving 24 bases between them. The CDR3 extends over 18 amino acids. Germline V CDR1 and CDR2: KGHDR, SFDVKD. In DNA form, the CDR3 reads TGTGCCACCAGTTGCCCGGGGTATGACGCCCAAAGTCAAGAGACCCAGTACTTC. Its translation is CATSCPGYDAQSQETQYF.

V and J are TRBV2 and TRBJ2-1; 7 bases map to TRBD2. Unmatched junction bases numbered 6, after V lost 6 bases and J lost 4 bases. CDR3 length: 14 residues. The V gene's germline CDR1 is SNHLY and CDR2 FYNNEI. The CDR3 loop reads CASSPVGGYNEQFF. The CDR3 DNA follows: TGTGCCAGCAGCCCGGTCGGGGGGTACAATGAGCAGTTCTTC.

The V gene is TRBV7-3, the J gene TRBJ2-1, with TRBD2 identical over 13 bases. The CDR3 consists of 16 residues. The germline CDR1 and CDR2 sequences are SGHTA and FQGTGA. The trim removed 2 bases at V and 6 bases at J, leaving 4 bases unmatched. As DNA, the CDR3 is TGTGCCAGCAGCTTAGACAGACTAGCGGGGGGCAATGAGCAGTTCTTC. It is translated as CASSLDRLAGGNEQFF.

V gene TRBV3-1 (or the pseudogene TRBV3-2) combines with J gene TRBJ1-5; D unresolved. Germline CDR1 reads LGHDT; CDR2 reads YNNKEL (reference sequence). The V and J ends lost 0 bases and 4 bases respectively, with 13 bases between them. The CDR3 has 16 amino acids. CDR3 protein: CASSQDLPGGNQPQHF. As DNA, the CDR3 is TGTGCCAGCAGCCAAGATCTTCCCGGCGGGAATCAGCCCCAGCATTTT.

The CDR3 coding sequence is TGTGCCAGCAGTTCGCCGACAGGGTCGCGCAACTATGGCTACACCTTC. Protein sequence: CASSSPTGSRNYGYTF. The rearrangement links TRBV6-6 to TRBJ1-2; the match to TRBD1 covers 7 bases. CDR1 is MNHNY, CDR2 SVGAGI, per germline (reference sequence). The V segment lost 4 bases and the J segment 2 bases; nucleotides outside the gene matches: 10. The CDR3 loop spans 16 amino acids.

This clone was picked up one time. This rearrangement joins TRBV21-1 to TRBJ2-1; no check of the table's D call, TRBD1, against the DNA was made. TRBV21-1 is listed as a pseudogene. CDR3 length: 16 residues. The CDR3 DNA reads as TGTGCCAGCAGCAAACGGGGACAGGGGTCCTACAATGAGCAGTTCTTC. It translates to CASSKRGQGSYNEQFF.

The chain carries TRBV5-4 and TRBJ2-4; D might be TRBD2 (6 bases). The CDR3 is 15 amino acids. Deletions cut 4 bases from V and 3 bases from J, with 14 bases between. The germline CDR1 and CDR2 sequences are SGHNT and YYREEE (reference sequence). The CDR3 reads CASSPDGTHKNIQYF. The DNA for the CDR3 is TGTGCCAGCAGCCCGGACGGGACTCACAAAAACATTCAGTACTTC.

The chain couples TRBV7-9 to TRBJ2-7, with D possibly matching TRBD1 (6 bases). The CDR3 is 14 amino acids. The V gene lost 5 bases and the J gene lost 3 bases, with 14 bases spanning the gap. CDR1 and CDR2 (germline): SEHNR, FQNEAQ (reference sequence). The CDR3 nucleotides read TGTGCCAGCAGCCAGAATAACAGGGACTACGAGCAGTACTTC. Amino acids: CASSQNNRDYEQYF.

As DNA, the CDR3 is TGCGCCAGCAGCCCGGGACTAGCAACAGATACGCAGTATTTT. Residues: CASSPGLATDTQYF. The chain combines TRBV10-2 with TRBJ2-3; TRBD2 agrees at 9 bases. The CDR3 covers 14 residues. V was pared by 6 bases and J by 3 bases, with 4 bases of the junction left unmatched. Germline CDR1 and CDR2: WSHSY and SAAADI.

The J gene is TRBJ2-7, the V gene TRBV5-1; maybe TRBD1 (5 bases). From germline, CDR1 is SGHRS and CDR2 YFSETQ. The V end lost 0 bases, the J end lost 1 base, and 20 bases lay between the germline ends. The CDR3 totals 18 residues. CDR3 in amino acids: CASSLEGLRSRRSYEQYF. The CDR3 region has the DNA TGCGCCAGCAGCTTGGAGGGGCTCCGAAGTCGTAGGTCCTACGAGCAGTACTTC. Full variable domain (outside the CDR3, taken from reference TRBV5-1 and TRBJ2-7): KAGVTQTPRYLIKTRGQQVTLSCSPISGHRSVSWYQQTPGQGLQFLFEYFSETQRNKGNFPGRFSGRQFSNSRSEMNVSTLELGDSALYLCASSLEGLRSRRSYEQYFGPGTRLTVT.

In DNA, the CDR3 is TGTGTCAGAAGCTCCCCATTGGCGGGGGCAGAGACCCAGTACTTC. Translating gives CVRSSPLAGAETQYF. The rearrangement links TRBV7-5 to TRBJ2-5; TRBD2 is the table's D call and was not checked against the DNA. TRBV7-5 is labeled a pseudogene. The CDR3 is 15 residues long.

Here the CDR3 reads CASSPRDSGELFF. CDR3 nucleotide sequence: TGTGCCAGCTCACCGAGGGACTCCGGGGAGCTGTTTTTT. The genes are TRBV18 and TRBJ2-2; a weak D match, TRBD2 (6 bases). The ends were cut back, 3 bases at V and 6 bases at J, with 8 bases in the middle. The CDR3 extends over 13 amino acids. Germline assignment: CDR1 KGHSH and CDR2 LQKENI.

J is TRBJ2-7 and V is TRBV5-5, with D tentatively TRBD1 (6 bases). CDR1 and CDR2 (germline): SGHKS, YYEKEE (reference sequence). V was pared by 0 bases and J by 4 bases, with 14 bases between. The CDR3 runs 15 residues. DNA for the CDR3: TGTGCCAGCAGCTTGGGGGACAACGAGTCGTACGAGCAGTACTTC. Residues: CASSLGDNESYEQYF.

This clone was found once. This chain connects TRBV3-1 (or the pseudogene TRBV3-2) to TRBJ2-3; D is possibly TRBD1 (5 bases). The length of the CDR3 is 15 residues. Germline-derived CDR1 and CDR2 are LGHDT and YNNKEL (reference sequence). The V and J ends lost 1 base and 2 bases respectively, with 10 bases between them. The chain's CDR3 is CASSQVGRVTDTQYF. CDR3 sequence (DNA): TGTGCCAGCAGCCAAGTTGGCAGGGTCACAGATACGCAGTATTTT.

This rearrangement joins TRBV25-1 to TRBJ2-3, with 7 nucleotides matching TRBD2. Trimming at V came to 7 bases and at J to 1 base, leaving 8 bases not matched to a gene. Germline CDR1 MGHDK, CDR2 SYGVNS. This CDR3 has 15 amino acids. The chain's CDR3 is CASKEGGGGTDTQYF. The CDR3 DNA follows: TGTGCCAGCAAAGAGGGCGGGGGAGGCACAGATACGCAGTATTTT. The full variable domain, rest sourced from reference TRBV25-1 and TRBJ2-3, is EADIYQTPRYLVIGTGKKITLECSQTMGHDKMYWYQQDPGMELHLIHYSYGVNSTEKGDLSSESTVSRIRTEHFPLTLESARPSHTSQYLCASKEGGGGTDTQYFGPGTRLTVL.

The CDR3 DNA sequence: TGTGCCAGCAGCTTATTGACAGGGACTGAAGCTTTCTTT. Translating it yields CASSLLTGTEAFF. V is TRBV7-9 and J is TRBJ1-1; TRBD1 agrees at 7 bases. The J segment lost 5 bases and the V segment lost 2 bases, leaving 2 bases of the junction unmatched. Germline V lookup: CDR1 SEHNR, CDR2 FQNEAQ (reference sequence). The CDR3 contains 13 residues.

This clone was seen only once. The chain employs TRBV19 and TRBJ1-5; D possibly corresponds to TRBD1 (5 bases). Germline CDR1 reads LNHDA; CDR2 reads SQIVND (reference sequence). The CDR3 has 16 amino acids. V lost 0 bases to trimming and J lost 2 bases, with 11 bases between them. The CDR3: CASSIEGGPGNQPQHF. In nucleotides, the CDR3 is TGTGCCAGTAGTATAGAGGGGGGTCCGGGCAATCAGCCCCAGCATTTT.

The CDR3 DNA is TGCGCCAGCAGCTTGGCCGGACTAGCGGGGACAGATACGCAGTATTTT. Its protein is CASSLAGLAGTDTQYF. This chain uses TRBV5-1 with TRBJ2-3; 12 bases agree with TRBD2. The CDR3 is made up of 16 amino acids. Germline loops: CDR1 SGHRS, CDR2 YFSETQ. V gave up 0 bases and J gave up 3 bases; unmatched junction bases: 2.

The V gene is TRBV27, the J gene TRBJ1-1; possible D gene TRBD1, 5 bases. The CDR3 has 13 residues. V was cut by 1 base and J by 5 bases, with 8 bases left in between. Germline V gene data show CDR1 as MNHEY and CDR2 as SMNVEV (reference sequence). Here the CDR3 reads CASSLLGGTEAFF. CDR3 bases: TGTGCCAGCAGTTTATTGGGGGGGACTGAAGCTTTCTTT.

This clone showed up just once. This chain uses TRBV11-2 with TRBJ1-2; D possibly corresponds to TRBD1 (5 bases). Trimming cost V 5 bases and J 7 bases, with 20 bases left between them. This CDR3 contains 15 residues. Per germline, CDR1 SGHAT and CDR2 FQNNGV. In nucleotides, the CDR3 is TGTGCCAGCAGCCCCCCGCCGGGACTGCAAGGTGGCTACACCTTC. Protein product: CASSPPPGLQGGYTF.

The J gene is TRBJ2-2, the V gene TRBV12-3 or TRBV12-4, with D possibly matching TRBD1 (5 bases). Deletions cut 11 bases from V and 4 bases from J, with 14 bases between. This CDR3 is 13 amino acids long. CDR3 amino acids: CALRRGRTGELFF. CDR3 sequence (DNA): TGTGCCTTGCGTAGGGGCCGCACCGGGGAGCTGTTTTTT.

The gene calls are TRBV6-5 and TRBJ1-2; TRBD1 matches 7 bases. V gave up 6 bases and J gave up 7 bases; unmatched junction bases: 11. CDR3 length: 14 residues. Germline V gene lookup returns CDR1 MNHEY and CDR2 SVGAGI. The CDR3 region is CASRRTGTPSGYTF. Written as DNA, the CDR3 is TGTGCCAGCAGACGGACAGGCACGCCCTCTGGCTACACCTTC.

This clone has just a few counts. V and J are TRBV7-2 and TRBJ2-7, with 11 positions matching TRBD2. Losses at the gene ends were 5 bases for V and 1 base for J; bases not matched to a gene: 4. CDR1 and CDR2 (germline): SGHTA, FQGNSA. This CDR3 spans 15 amino acids. The CDR3 region has the DNA TGTGCCAGCAGCCTGGGACTAGCGGTTTCCTACGAGCAGTACTTC. Translating it yields CASSLGLAVSYEQYF.

This chain joins TRBV2 and TRBJ1-1, with 10 bases identical to TRBD1. J lost 11 bases, V lost 6 bases, and 12 bases had no gene match. CDR1 and CDR2 from the germline V gene are SNHLY and FYNNEI. The CDR3 has 14 amino acids. CDR3 region: CASRLTGGAPVAFF. The CDR3 nucleotides read TGTGCCAGCAGGTTGACAGGGGGCGCACCTGTGGCTTTCTTT.